This is a list of T cell receptor beta chains from one sample in a study of blood T cell repertoires in COVID-19. Sequencing was performed with immunoSEQ multiplex PCR; in TCRdb, only in-frame clones are kept and a portion is missing. The table has 95,000 to 100,000 clones, less than 85% seen once. The sequencing sample was made of peripheral blood. Source of these receptors: a woman in her seventies with active or convalescent COVID-19. Both conserved end residues are part of each CDR3. Fields, in order: D gene, clone size, V gene, J gene, CDR3 protein, CDR3 DNA. D genes are given only for firm matches. The size of a clone is reported for some rows only, either as once, few or many, or as a class for expanded clones.

.,.,TRBV5-1,TRBJ2-1,CASTRGGAGGNEQFF,TGCGCCAGCACCCGAGGGGGGGCCGGGGGCAATGAGCAGTTCTTC
TRBD2,.,TRBV5-1,TRBJ2-3,CASSLGTSGRDTQYF,TGCGCCAGCAGCTTGGGGACTAGCGGGAGGGATACGCAGTATTTT
.,once,TRBV28,TRBJ1-1,CASSLFITEGAFF,TGTGCCAGCAGTTTATTTATCACGGAGGGAGCTTTCTTT
TRBD1,.,TRBV7-2,TRBJ2-7,CASSLAGTGVDEQYF,TGTGCCAGCAGCTTAGCCGGGACAGGAGTCGACGAGCAGTACTTC
.,.,TRBV6-5,TRBJ2-1,CASSRSRDTGEQFF,TGTGCCAGCAGTCGTTCCCGGGACACAGGTGAGCAGTTCTTC
.,.,TRBV19,TRBJ1-3,CASIPRAGVYGNTIYF,TGTGCCAGTATCCCGAGGGCAGGGGTTTATGGAAACACCATATATTTT
TRBD1,.,TRBV6-4,TRBJ2-7,CASSDGQGTDEQYF,TGTGCCAGCAGTGATGGACAGGGGACGGACGAGCAGTACTTC
.,.,TRBV5-5,TRBJ1-2,CASSLGGIGGYTF,TGTGCCAGCAGCTTGGGCGGGATTGGTGGCTACACCTTC
.,once,TRBV7-2,TRBJ2-1,CASSSRGGNEQFF,TGTGCCAGCAGCTCTAGGGGTGGCAATGAGCAGTTCTTC
.,.,TRBV27,TRBJ1-5,CASRTTGLGNQPQHF,TGTGCCAGCAGGACCACAGGGCTGGGCAATCAGCCCCAGCATTTT
.,once,TRBV3-1/TRBV3-2,TRBJ2-2,CASSRIGGNTGELFF,TGTGCCAGCAGCCGGATTGGAGGGAACACCGGGGAGCTGTTTTTT
.,few,TRBV10-3,TRBJ1-3,CAISESAYSGNTIYF,TGTGCCATCAGTGAGTCGGCTTACTCTGGAAACACCATATATTTT
TRBD1,few,TRBV29-1,TRBJ1-1,CSVESDRGLGGDF,TGCAGCGTTGAATCGGACAGGGGGCTCGGGGGCGACTTT
TRBD1,.,TRBV2,TRBJ1-1,CASSEGGDRDPEAFF,TGTGCCAGCAGTGAAGGGGGGGACAGGGACCCTGAAGCTTTCTTT
TRBD2,.,TRBV5-4,TRBJ2-7,CASSLGGPSGVIYEQYF,TGTGCCAGCAGCTTGGGCGGTCCTAGCGGGGTGATCTACGAGCAGTACTTC
TRBD2,.,TRBV20-1,TRBJ2-1,CSASDLGGTSSDEQFF,TGCAGTGCTAGTGATCTGGGGGGGACTAGTTCGGATGAGCAGTTCTTC
.,.,TRBV28,TRBJ1-3,CASSLRWGRAVKIYF,TGTGCCAGCAGCCTTCGTTGGGGGCGTGCGGTAAAAATATATTTT
TRBD2,.,TRBV11-3,TRBJ2-1,CASSSDGLAGDEQFF,TGTGCCAGCAGCTCCGATGGACTAGCGGGGGATGAGCAGTTCTTC
.,.,TRBV30,TRBJ2-5,CAWSQGLNGGEETQYF,TGTGCCTGGAGCCAAGGCTTAAACGGAGGGGAAGAGACCCAGTACTTC